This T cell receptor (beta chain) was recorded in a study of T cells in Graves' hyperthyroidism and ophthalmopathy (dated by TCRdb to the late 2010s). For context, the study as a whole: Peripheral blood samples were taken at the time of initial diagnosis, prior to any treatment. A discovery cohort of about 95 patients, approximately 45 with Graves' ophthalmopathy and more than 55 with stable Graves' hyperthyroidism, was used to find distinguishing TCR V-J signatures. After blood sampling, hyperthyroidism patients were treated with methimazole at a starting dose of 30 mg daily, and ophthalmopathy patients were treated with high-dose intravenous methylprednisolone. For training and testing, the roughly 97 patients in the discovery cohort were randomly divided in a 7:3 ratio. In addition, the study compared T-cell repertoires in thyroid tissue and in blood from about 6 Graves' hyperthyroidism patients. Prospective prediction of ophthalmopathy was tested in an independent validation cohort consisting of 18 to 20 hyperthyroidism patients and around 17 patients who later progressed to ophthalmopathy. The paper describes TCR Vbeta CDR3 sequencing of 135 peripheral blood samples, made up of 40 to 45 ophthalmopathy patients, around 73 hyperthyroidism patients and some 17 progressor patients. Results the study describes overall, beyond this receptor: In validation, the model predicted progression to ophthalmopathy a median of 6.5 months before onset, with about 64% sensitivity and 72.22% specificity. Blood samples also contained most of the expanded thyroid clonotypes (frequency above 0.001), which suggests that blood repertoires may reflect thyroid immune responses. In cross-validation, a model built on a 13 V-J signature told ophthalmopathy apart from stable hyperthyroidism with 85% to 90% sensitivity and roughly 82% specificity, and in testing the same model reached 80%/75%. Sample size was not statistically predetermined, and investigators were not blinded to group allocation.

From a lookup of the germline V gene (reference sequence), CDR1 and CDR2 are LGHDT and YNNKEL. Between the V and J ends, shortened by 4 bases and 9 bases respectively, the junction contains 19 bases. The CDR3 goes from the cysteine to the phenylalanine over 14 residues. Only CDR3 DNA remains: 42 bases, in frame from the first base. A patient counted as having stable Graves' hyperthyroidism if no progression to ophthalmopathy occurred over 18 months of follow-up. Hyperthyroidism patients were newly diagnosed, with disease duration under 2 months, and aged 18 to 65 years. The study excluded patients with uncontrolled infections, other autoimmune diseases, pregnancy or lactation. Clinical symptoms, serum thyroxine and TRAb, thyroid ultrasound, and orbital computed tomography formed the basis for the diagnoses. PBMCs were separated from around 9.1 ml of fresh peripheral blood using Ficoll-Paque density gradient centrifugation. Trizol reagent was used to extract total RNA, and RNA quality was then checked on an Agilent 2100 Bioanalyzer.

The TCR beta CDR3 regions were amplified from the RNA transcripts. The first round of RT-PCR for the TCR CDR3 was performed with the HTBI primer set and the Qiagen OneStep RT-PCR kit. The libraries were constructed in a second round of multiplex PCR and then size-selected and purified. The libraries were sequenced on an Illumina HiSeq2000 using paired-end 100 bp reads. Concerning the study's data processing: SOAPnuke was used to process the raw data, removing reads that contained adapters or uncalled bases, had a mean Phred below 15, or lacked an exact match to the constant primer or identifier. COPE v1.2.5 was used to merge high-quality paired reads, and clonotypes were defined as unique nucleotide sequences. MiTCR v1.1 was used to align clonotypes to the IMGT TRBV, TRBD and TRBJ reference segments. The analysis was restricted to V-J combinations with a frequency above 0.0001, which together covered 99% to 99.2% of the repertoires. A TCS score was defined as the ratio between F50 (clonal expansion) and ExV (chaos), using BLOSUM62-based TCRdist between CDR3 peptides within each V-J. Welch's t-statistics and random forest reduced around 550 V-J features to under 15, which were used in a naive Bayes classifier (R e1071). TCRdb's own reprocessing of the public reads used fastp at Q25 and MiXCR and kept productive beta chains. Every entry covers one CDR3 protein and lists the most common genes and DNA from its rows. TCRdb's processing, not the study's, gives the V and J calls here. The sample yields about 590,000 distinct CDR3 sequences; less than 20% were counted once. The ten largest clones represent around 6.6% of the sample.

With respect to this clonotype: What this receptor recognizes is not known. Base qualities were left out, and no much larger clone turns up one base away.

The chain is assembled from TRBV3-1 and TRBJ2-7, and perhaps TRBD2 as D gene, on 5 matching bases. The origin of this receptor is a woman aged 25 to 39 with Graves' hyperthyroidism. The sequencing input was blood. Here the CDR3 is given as CASSPASRRGVQYF. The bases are TGTGCCAGCAGCCCTGCTAGCAGGAGAGGTGTGCAGTACTTC.